This is a list of T cell receptor beta chains from one sample in a study of blood T cell repertoires in COVID-19. This table comes from immunoSEQ multiplex PCR, and its TCRdb copy is limited to in-frame clones, with some not included. The table shows roughly 97,000 clones, with 75% to 90% occurring only once. Sequencing was performed on peripheral blood. Every receptor here comes from a man aged 50 to 59 with acute or convalescent COVID-19. Each CDR3 is given without its conserved first and last residue. D genes are given only for firm matches. Only some rows state a clone size, as once, few, many or a class for expanded clones.

V gene: TRBV6-6
J gene: TRBJ1-3
clone size: .
D gene: .
CDR3 protein: ASSRNDRSSGNTIY

V gene: TRBV28
J gene: TRBJ2-5
clone size: .
D gene: TRBD2
CDR3 protein: ASSLSVFGPGLAGSQETQY

V gene: TRBV13
J gene: TRBJ1-4
clone size: .
D gene: TRBD1
CDR3 protein: ASSSRQGWAEKLF

V gene: TRBV19
J gene: TRBJ2-5
clone size: .
D gene: .
CDR3 protein: ASRQSGETQY

V gene: TRBV18
J gene: TRBJ1-2
clone size: .
D gene: .
CDR3 protein: ASSPRMEAYGYT

V gene: TRBV7-8
J gene: TRBJ1-1
clone size: .
D gene: TRBD1
CDR3 protein: ASSPQTGMNTEAF

V gene: TRBV10-3
J gene: TRBJ2-7
clone size: .
D gene: TRBD1
CDR3 protein: AIWTGGPYEQY

V gene: TRBV19
J gene: TRBJ1-1
clone size: .
D gene: .
CDR3 protein: ASSIGRLPGNTEAF

V gene: TRBV2
J gene: TRBJ1-2
clone size: .
D gene: .
CDR3 protein: ASSTGGNANYGYT

V gene: TRBV6-6
J gene: TRBJ2-3
clone size: .
D gene: TRBD2
CDR3 protein: ASRLAGGYTDTQY

V gene: TRBV5-6
J gene: TRBJ1-4
clone size: once
D gene: .
CDR3 protein: ASSSTLAPALF

V gene: TRBV10-1
J gene: TRBJ2-2
clone size: .
D gene: TRBD1
CDR3 protein: ASRGAGQGGNTGELF

V gene: TRBV4-2
J gene: TRBJ2-2
clone size: .
D gene: .
CDR3 protein: ASSQPPLSGELF

V gene: TRBV28
J gene: TRBJ1-4
clone size: .
D gene: TRBD1
CDR3 protein: ASKLTGMSEKLF

V gene: TRBV4-1
J gene: TRBJ1-1
clone size: .
D gene: .
CDR3 protein: ASSQVPSGTEAF

V gene: TRBV13
J gene: TRBJ2-7
clone size: .
D gene: TRBD1
CDR3 protein: ASSPGQFSYEQY

V gene: TRBV27
J gene: TRBJ2-5
clone size: .
D gene: TRBD2
CDR3 protein: ASRPSGRQETQY

V gene: TRBV9
J gene: TRBJ2-1
clone size: .
D gene: .
CDR3 protein: ASSAAGSSSYNEQF